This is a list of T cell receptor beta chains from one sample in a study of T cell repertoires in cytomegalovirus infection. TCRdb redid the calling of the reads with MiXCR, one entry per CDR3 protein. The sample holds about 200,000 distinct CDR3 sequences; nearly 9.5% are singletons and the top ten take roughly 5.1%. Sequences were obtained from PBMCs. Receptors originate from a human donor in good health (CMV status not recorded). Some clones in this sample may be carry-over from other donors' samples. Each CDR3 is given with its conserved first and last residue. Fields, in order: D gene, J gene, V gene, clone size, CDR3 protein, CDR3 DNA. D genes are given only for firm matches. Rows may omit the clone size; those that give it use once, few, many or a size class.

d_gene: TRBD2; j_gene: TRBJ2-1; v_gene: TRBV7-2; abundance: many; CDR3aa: CASSLSGGSYNEQFF; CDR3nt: TGTGCCAGCAGCCTTAGCGGGGGGTCATACAATGAGCAGTTCTTC
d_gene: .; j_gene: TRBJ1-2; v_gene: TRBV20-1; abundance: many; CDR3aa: CSARDRTANYGYTF; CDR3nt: TGCAGTGCTAGAGATCGGACAGCCAACTATGGCTACACCTTC
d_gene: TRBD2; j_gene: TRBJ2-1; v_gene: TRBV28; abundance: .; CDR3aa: CASRAGTRVNEQFF; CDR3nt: TGTGCCAGCAGGGCCGGGACTAGGGTCAATGAGCAGTTCTTC
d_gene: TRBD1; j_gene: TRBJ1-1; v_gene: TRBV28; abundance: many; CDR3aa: CASSFKQGAYTEAFF; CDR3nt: TGTGCCAGCAGTTTCAAACAGGGGGCGTACACTGAAGCTTTCTTT
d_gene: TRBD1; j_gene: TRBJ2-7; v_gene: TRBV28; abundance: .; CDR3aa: CASKFGQANYEQYF; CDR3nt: TGTGCCAGCAAATTTGGACAGGCTAACTACGAGCAGTACTTC
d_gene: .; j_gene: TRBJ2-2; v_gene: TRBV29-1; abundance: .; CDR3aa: CSVVLGNTGELFF; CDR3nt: TGCAGCGTTGTACTCGGGAACACCGGGGAGCTGTTTTTT
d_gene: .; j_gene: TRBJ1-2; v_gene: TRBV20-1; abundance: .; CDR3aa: CSARVGPGNYGYTF; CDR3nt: TGCAGTGCTAGAGTGGGGCCAGGGAACTATGGCTACACCTTC
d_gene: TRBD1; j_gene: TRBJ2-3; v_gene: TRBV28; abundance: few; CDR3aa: CASSSGGTGDPVQYF; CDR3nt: TGTGCCAGCAGTTCCGGCGGGACAGGGGACCCTGTGCAGTATTTT
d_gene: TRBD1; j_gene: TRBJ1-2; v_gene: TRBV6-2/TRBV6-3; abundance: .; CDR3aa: CASAQLTGGPYGYTF; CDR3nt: TGTGCCAGCGCCCAACTTACAGGGGGACCCTATGGCTACACCTTC
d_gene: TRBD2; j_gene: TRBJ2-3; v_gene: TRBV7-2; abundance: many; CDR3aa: CASSLTSGLGADTQYF; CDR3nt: TGTGCCAGCAGCTTAACTAGCGGTTTAGGGGCAGATACGCAGTATTTT
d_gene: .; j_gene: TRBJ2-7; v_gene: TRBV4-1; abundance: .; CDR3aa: CASSQDVGYSYEQYF; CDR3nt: TGCGCCAGCAGCCAAGATGTGGGGTACTCCTACGAGCAGTACTTC
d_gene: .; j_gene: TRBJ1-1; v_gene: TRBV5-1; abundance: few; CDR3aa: CASSPRGRTNTEAFF; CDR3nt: TGCGCCAGCAGCCCAAGGGGACGGACGAACACTGAAGCTTTCTTT
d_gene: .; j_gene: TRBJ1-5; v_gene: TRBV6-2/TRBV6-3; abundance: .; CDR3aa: CASSNRSNSNQPQHF; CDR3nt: TGTGCCAGCAGCAACAGGAGTAATAGCAATCAGCCCCAGCATTTT
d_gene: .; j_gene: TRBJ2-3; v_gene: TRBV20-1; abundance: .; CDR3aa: CSAIRTAKSTDTQYF; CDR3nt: TGCAGTGCGATCAGGACCGCAAAAAGCACAGATACGCAGTATTTT
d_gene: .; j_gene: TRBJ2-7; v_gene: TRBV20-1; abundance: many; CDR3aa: CSASGRSSYEQYF; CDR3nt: TGCAGTGCATCGGGACGGAGCTCCTACGAGCAGTACTTC
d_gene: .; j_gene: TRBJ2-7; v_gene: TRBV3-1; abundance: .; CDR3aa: CASSQDQESRYEQYF; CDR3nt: TGTGCCAGCAGCCAAGATCAGGAATCCCGGTACGAGCAGTACTTC
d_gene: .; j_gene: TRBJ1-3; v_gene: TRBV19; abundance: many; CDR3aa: CASSRLDSGNTIYF; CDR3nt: TGTGCCAGTAGTCGGCTGGACAGCGGAAACACCATATATTTT
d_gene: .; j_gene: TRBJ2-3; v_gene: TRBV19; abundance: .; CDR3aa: CASSRPGPTGGTDTQYF; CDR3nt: TGTGCCAGTAGTAGACCGGGACCGACGGGGGGCACAGATACGCAGTATTTT
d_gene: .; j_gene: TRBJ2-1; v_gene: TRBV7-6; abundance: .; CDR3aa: CASSEGAVNEQFF; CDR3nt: TGTGCCAGCAGTGAGGGAGCCGTAAATGAGCAGTTCTTC
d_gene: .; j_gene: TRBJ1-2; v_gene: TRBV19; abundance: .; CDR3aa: CASSTQTGTYGYTF; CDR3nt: TGTGCCAGTAGTACCCAGACAGGCACCTATGGCTACACCTTC
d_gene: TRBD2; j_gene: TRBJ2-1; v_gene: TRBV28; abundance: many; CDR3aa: CASSLYGTSGKNEQFF; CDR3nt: TGTGCCAGCAGTTTGTACGGGACTAGCGGGAAGAATGAGCAGTTCTTC
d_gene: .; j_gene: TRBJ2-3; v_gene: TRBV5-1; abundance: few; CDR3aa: CASSFGGQSTDTQYF; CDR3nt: TGCGCCAGCAGCTTCGGCGGACAAAGCACAGATACGCAGTATTTT
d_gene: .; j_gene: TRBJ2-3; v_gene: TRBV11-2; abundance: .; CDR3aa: CASTPLSGRNTDTQYF; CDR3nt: TGTGCCAGCACCCCTCTCAGCGGGCGAAACACAGATACGCAGTATTTT
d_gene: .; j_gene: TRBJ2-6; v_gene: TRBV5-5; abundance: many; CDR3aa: CASNKGAGANVLTF; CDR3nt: TGTGCCAGCAACAAGGGGGCTGGGGCCAACGTCCTGACTTTC
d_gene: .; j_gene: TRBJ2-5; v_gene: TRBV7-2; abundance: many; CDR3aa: CASTLLETQYF; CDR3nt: TGTGCCAGCACCCTATTAGAGACCCAGTACTTC
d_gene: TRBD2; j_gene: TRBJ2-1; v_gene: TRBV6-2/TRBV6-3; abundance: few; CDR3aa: CASSSTPRTSGSNLEQFF; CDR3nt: TGTGCCAGCAGTTCTACCCCCCGCACTAGCGGGAGTAACCTTGAGCAGTTCTTC
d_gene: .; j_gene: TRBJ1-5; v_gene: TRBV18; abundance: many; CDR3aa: CASSPPSGNQPQHF; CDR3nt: TGTGCCAGCTCACCACCGTCCGGCAATCAGCCCCAGCATTTT